Listed below are T cell receptor beta chains from one sample, sequenced in a study of cytomegalovirus exposure and HLA in healthy donors. Assay used: immunoSEQ multiplex PCR; TCRdb lists only in-frame clones, some missing. The profile covers around 63,000 clones, with around four fifths appearing a single time and roughly 3% taken by the ten largest. Sequences were obtained from PBMCs. Source of these receptors: a woman in her 30s in good health and CMV-seronegative. Each CDR3 is given with its conserved first and last residue. Each record gives: D gene, clone size, J gene, CDR3 length, V gene, CDR3 DNA, CDR3 protein. The D gene is left open where the match is weak. The listing skips clone size in some rows; elsewhere it reads once, few, many or a size class.

d_gene: NA; abundance: NA; j_gene: TRBJ2-4; len: 16; v_gene: TRBV5-8; CDR3nt: TGTGCCAGCAGCGAGGGAAACCCCGTTGACAAAAACATTCAGTACTTC; CDR3aa: CASSEGNPVDKNIQYF
d_gene: TRBD1; abundance: NA; j_gene: TRBJ2-1; len: 15; v_gene: TRBV5-6; CDR3nt: TGTGCCAGCAGCTTGATCCAGGGGGCCTACAATGAGCAGTTCTTC; CDR3aa: CASSLIQGAYNEQFF
d_gene: TRBD1; abundance: NA; j_gene: TRBJ1-2; len: 14; v_gene: TRBV4-1; CDR3nt: TGCGCCAGCAGTTTCCCGGGACAGGGCTATGGCTACACCTTC; CDR3aa: CASSFPGQGYGYTF
d_gene: NA; abundance: NA; j_gene: TRBJ1-5; len: 17; v_gene: TRBV19; CDR3nt: TGTGCCACCTCGCCTCATTCTTTAGGGAGGAGCAATCAGCCCCAGCATTTT; CDR3aa: CATSPHSLGRSNQPQHF
d_gene: TRBD1; abundance: NA; j_gene: TRBJ1-2; len: 14; v_gene: TRBV7-2; CDR3nt: TGTGCCAGCAACCCCAGGGGGGCTAACTATGGCTACACCTTC; CDR3aa: CASNPRGANYGYTF
d_gene: NA; abundance: NA; j_gene: TRBJ1-2; len: 13; v_gene: TRBV7-2; CDR3nt: TGTGCCAGCAGCCAAGTCCAGGGGACTGGCTACACCTTC; CDR3aa: CASSQVQGTGYTF
d_gene: NA; abundance: once; j_gene: TRBJ2-1; len: 11; v_gene: TRBV29-1; CDR3nt: TGCAGCGTTGGACTTGAGGATGGGCAGTTCTTC; CDR3aa: CSVGLEDGQFF
d_gene: NA; abundance: NA; j_gene: TRBJ1-1; len: 17; v_gene: TRBV7-2; CDR3nt: TGTGCCAGCAGCCTAGGGGATTTTGGGCTCACTAGATCTGAAGCTTTCTTT; CDR3aa: CASSLGDFGLTRSEAFF
d_gene: NA; abundance: NA; j_gene: TRBJ1-3; len: 14; v_gene: TRBV11-3; CDR3nt: TGTGCCAGCAGCCAGCAGGGTGCAGGAAACACCATATATTTT; CDR3aa: CASSQQGAGNTIYF
d_gene: TRBD2; abundance: NA; j_gene: TRBJ2-7; len: 15; v_gene: TRBV29-1; CDR3nt: TGCAGCGTTGTGGCCCTCGGGAGGGACTACTACGAGCAGTACTTC; CDR3aa: CSVVALGRDYYEQYF
d_gene: TRBD1; abundance: NA; j_gene: TRBJ2-3; len: 15; v_gene: TRBV7-9; CDR3nt: TGTGCCAGCAGCGCCGGGACAGGGGGCTCCGATACGCAGTATTTT; CDR3aa: CASSAGTGGSDTQYF
d_gene: NA; abundance: NA; j_gene: TRBJ1-1; len: 16; v_gene: TRBV7-8; CDR3nt: TGTGCCAGCAGCCCAACGGGGGGAACGATGAACACTGAAGCTTTCTTT; CDR3aa: CASSPTGGTMNTEAFF
d_gene: NA; abundance: few; j_gene: TRBJ2-1; len: 15; v_gene: TRBV5-8; CDR3nt: TGTGCCAGCAGCCCCACCAGGCTCTCCTACAATGAGCAGTTCTTC; CDR3aa: CASSPTRLSYNEQFF
d_gene: NA; abundance: NA; j_gene: TRBJ2-1; len: 12; v_gene: TRBV7-2; CDR3nt: TGTGCCAGCAGCTTAATGAGGGATGAGCAGTTCTTC; CDR3aa: CASSLMRDEQFF
d_gene: NA; abundance: NA; j_gene: TRBJ1-2; len: 15; v_gene: TRBV9; CDR3nt: TGTGCCAGCAGCGTAGCAGGGCAGCAGCCAAATGGCTACACCTTC; CDR3aa: CASSVAGQQPNGYTF
d_gene: TRBD1; abundance: NA; j_gene: TRBJ1-1; len: 15; v_gene: TRBV5-4; CDR3nt: TGTGCCAGCAGCCCTCGACAGGGGATGAACACTGAAGCTTTCTTT; CDR3aa: CASSPRQGMNTEAFF
d_gene: NA; abundance: few; j_gene: TRBJ1-2; len: 15; v_gene: TRBV30; CDR3nt: TGTGCCTGGAGCGGGCAGGGCTTCGGGGGGTATGGCTACACCTTC; CDR3aa: CAWSGQGFGGYGYTF
d_gene: NA; abundance: NA; j_gene: TRBJ1-1; len: 14; v_gene: TRBV2; CDR3nt: TGTGCCAGCAGCCCCTTCGGGGTAGGGACTGAAGCTTTCTTT; CDR3aa: CASSPFGVGTEAFF
d_gene: TRBD2; abundance: NA; j_gene: TRBJ2-1; len: 14; v_gene: TRBV10-2; CDR3nt: TGCGCCAGCTGCGGGACTAGCGGGACAAATGAGCAGTTCTTC; CDR3aa: CASCGTSGTNEQFF
d_gene: NA; abundance: NA; j_gene: TRBJ1-1; len: 14; v_gene: TRBV5-6; CDR3nt: TGTGCCAGCAGCTTATGGCCGTCCGACACTGAAGCTTTCTTT; CDR3aa: CASSLWPSDTEAFF
d_gene: NA; abundance: NA; j_gene: TRBJ1-4; len: 13; v_gene: TRBV5-1; CDR3nt: TGCGCCAGCAGGTTCGGGGGTAATGAAAAACTGTTTTTT; CDR3aa: CASRFGGNEKLFF
d_gene: TRBD1; abundance: NA; j_gene: TRBJ1-5; len: 15; v_gene: TRBV19; CDR3nt: TGTGCCACCGAATGGACAGGGACCTTTAATCAGCCCCAGCATTTT; CDR3aa: CATEWTGTFNQPQHF
d_gene: TRBD1; abundance: NA; j_gene: TRBJ1-2; len: 14; v_gene: TRBV5-1; CDR3nt: TGCGCCAGCAGTATGGACAGGGAGTTATATGGCTACACCTTC; CDR3aa: CASSMDRELYGYTF
d_gene: NA; abundance: few; j_gene: TRBJ1-5; len: 13; v_gene: TRBV27; CDR3nt: TGTGCCAGCAGTACGTGGACGGGGGGGCCCCAGCATTTT; CDR3aa: CASSTWTGGPQHF
d_gene: TRBD1; abundance: NA; j_gene: TRBJ1-1; len: 15; v_gene: TRBV19; CDR3nt: TGTGCCAGTAGTCCCCAGACAGGGGGAGGGACTGAAGCTTTCTTT; CDR3aa: CASSPQTGGGTEAFF
d_gene: NA; abundance: NA; j_gene: TRBJ1-5; len: 15; v_gene: TRBV19; CDR3nt: TGTGCCAGTAGTCCGATTGACCTGGGCAGGCAGCCCCAGCATTTT; CDR3aa: CASSPIDLGRQPQHF
d_gene: NA; abundance: NA; j_gene: TRBJ1-2; len: 11; v_gene: TRBV20-1; CDR3nt: TGCAGTGCCACGGGTAACTATGGCTACACCTTC; CDR3aa: CSATGNYGYTF
d_gene: NA; abundance: NA; j_gene: TRBJ1-4; len: 12; v_gene: TRBV7-9; CDR3nt: TGTGCCAGCACCATCCCTAATGAAAAACTGTTTTTT; CDR3aa: CASTIPNEKLFF
d_gene: TRBD1; abundance: NA; j_gene: TRBJ2-1; len: 13; v_gene: TRBV5-6; CDR3nt: TGTGCCAGCAGCTGGACAGGCTACAATGAGCAGTTCTTC; CDR3aa: CASSWTGYNEQFF
d_gene: TRBD1; abundance: once; j_gene: TRBJ2-7; len: 16; v_gene: TRBV18; CDR3nt: TGTGCCAGCTCACCACCAGGTTCGACAGGGATCTACGAGCAGTACTTC; CDR3aa: CASSPPGSTGIYEQYF
d_gene: TRBD1; abundance: NA; j_gene: TRBJ2-7; len: 16; v_gene: TRBV11-2; CDR3nt: TGTGCCAGCAGCTCAAACGCCGGGACAGGGACCAACGAGCAGTACTTC; CDR3aa: CASSSNAGTGTNEQYF
d_gene: TRBD1; abundance: NA; j_gene: TRBJ2-7; len: 11; v_gene: TRBV25-1; CDR3nt: TGTGCCAGCCTGACAGGGGACGAGCAGTACTTC; CDR3aa: CASLTGDEQYF
d_gene: NA; abundance: NA; j_gene: TRBJ1-1; len: 16; v_gene: TRBV13; CDR3nt: TGTGCCAGCAGCCTCCAGGGGCGCGAGCGGTACACTGAAGCTTTCTTT; CDR3aa: CASSLQGRERYTEAFF
d_gene: NA; abundance: NA; j_gene: TRBJ2-1; len: 13; v_gene: TRBV7-2; CDR3nt: TGTGCCAGCAGCTCCACAGGTTCCAATGAGCAGTTCTTC; CDR3aa: CASSSTGSNEQFF
d_gene: NA; abundance: NA; j_gene: TRBJ1-1; len: 15; v_gene: TRBV5-1; CDR3nt: TGCGCCAGCAGCTTGGCAGGGATGCTGGGGACTGAAGCTTTCTTT; CDR3aa: CASSLAGMLGTEAFF
d_gene: NA; abundance: NA; j_gene: TRBJ1-1; len: 20; v_gene: TRBV4-2; CDR3nt: TGTGCCAGCAGCCAAGATCAGGGCGGTGCAAGCGATCTGGTGAACACTGAAGCTTTCTTT; CDR3aa: CASSQDQGGASDLVNTEAFF
d_gene: NA; abundance: few; j_gene: TRBJ1-4; len: 15; v_gene: TRBV19; CDR3nt: TGTGCCAGTAGTATAGGGGCAGCTCAAACTGAAAAACTGTTTTTT; CDR3aa: CASSIGAAQTEKLFF
d_gene: TRBD1; abundance: few; j_gene: TRBJ2-2; len: 15; v_gene: TRBV10-3; CDR3nt: TGTGCCATCAGTGAGACAGGGGGCAGCACCGGGGAGCTGTTTTTT; CDR3aa: CAISETGGSTGELFF